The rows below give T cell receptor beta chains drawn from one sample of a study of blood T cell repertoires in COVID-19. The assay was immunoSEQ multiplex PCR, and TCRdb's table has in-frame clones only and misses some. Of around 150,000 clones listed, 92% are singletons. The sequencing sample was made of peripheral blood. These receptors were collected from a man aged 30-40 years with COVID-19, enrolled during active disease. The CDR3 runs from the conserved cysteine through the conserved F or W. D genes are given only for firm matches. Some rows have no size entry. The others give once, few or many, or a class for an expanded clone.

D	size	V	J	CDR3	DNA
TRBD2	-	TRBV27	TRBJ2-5	CASSLSRGSGGGETQYF	TGTGCCAGCAGTTTATCCCGGGGAAGCGGGGGAGGTGAGACCCAGTACTTC
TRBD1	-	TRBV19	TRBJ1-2	CASSRRQGIDYGYTF	TGTGCCAGTAGTCGCCGACAGGGTATCGACTATGGCTACACCTTC
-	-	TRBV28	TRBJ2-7	CASSPRRSSSYEQYF	TGTGCCAGCAGTCCTAGAAGGAGCAGCTCCTACGAGCAGTACTTC
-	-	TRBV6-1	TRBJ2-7	CASSEALTLASPFYEQYF	TGTGCCAGCAGTGAAGCGCTAACTCTAGCAAGCCCCTTCTACGAGCAGTACTTC
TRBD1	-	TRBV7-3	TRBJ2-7	CASSLIGGQGYEQYF	TGTGCCAGCAGCTTAATTGGGGGACAGGGATATGAGCAGTACTTC
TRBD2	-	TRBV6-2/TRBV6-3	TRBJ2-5	CASSYIASGGETQYF	TGTGCCAGCAGTTATATCGCTAGCGGGGGTGAGACCCAGTACTTC
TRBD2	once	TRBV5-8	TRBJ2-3	CASSLEGRGTDTQYF	TGTGCCAGCAGCTTGGAGGGGAGGGGCACAGATACGCAGTATTTT
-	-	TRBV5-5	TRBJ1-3	CASSFSIQILSGNTIYF	TGTGCCAGCAGCTTCAGTATCCAGATCCTCTCTGGAAACACCATATATTTT
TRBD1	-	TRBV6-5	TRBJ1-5	CASSVGTGNFQPQHF	TGTGCCAGCAGCGTCGGGACAGGTAACTTTCAGCCCCAGCATTTT
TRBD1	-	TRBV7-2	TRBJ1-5	CASSRTGVSNQPQHF	TGTGCCAGCAGCCGGACAGGGGTTAGCAATCAGCCCCAGCATTTT
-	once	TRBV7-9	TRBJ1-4	CASSTTGSQDEKLFF	TGTGCCAGCAGCACAACAGGGAGTCAGGATGAAAAACTGTTTTTT
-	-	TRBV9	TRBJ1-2	CASSVEGGYGYTF	TGTGCCAGCAGCGTAGAAGGGGGCTATGGCTACACCTTC
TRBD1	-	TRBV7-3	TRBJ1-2	CASSLDRAGGYTF	TGTGCCAGCAGCTTGGACAGGGCAGGGGGCTACACCTTC
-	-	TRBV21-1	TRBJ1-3	CAIDRGEGNTIYF	TGTGCCATCGACAGGGGGGAGGGAAACACCATATATTTT
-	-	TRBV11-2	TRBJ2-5	CASSLVRAGTQYF	TGTGCCAGCAGCTTAGTTAGAGCTGGGACCCAGTACTTC
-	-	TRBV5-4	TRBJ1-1	CASSLQGINTEAFF	TGTGCCAGCAGCCTCCAGGGGATCAACACTGAAGCTTTCTTT
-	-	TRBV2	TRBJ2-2	CASSEVRGGGTGELFF	TGTGCCAGCAGTGAAGTAAGGGGCGGCGGCACCGGGGAGCTGTTTTTT
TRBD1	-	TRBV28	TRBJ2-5	CASSLGQQETQYF	TGTGCCAGCAGTTTGGGACAGCAAGAGACCCAGTACTTC
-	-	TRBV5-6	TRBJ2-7	CASSLTNYPGYEQYF	TGTGCCAGCAGCTTGACCAACTATCCTGGCTACGAGCAGTACTTC
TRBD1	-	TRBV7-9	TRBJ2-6	CASSSDRERPGANVLTF	TGTGCCAGCAGTTCGGACAGGGAAAGACCTGGGGCCAACGTCCTGACTTTC
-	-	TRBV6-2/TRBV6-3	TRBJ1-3	CASSYTGNGNTIYF	TGTGCCAGCAGTTACACAGGGAACGGAAACACCATATATTTT
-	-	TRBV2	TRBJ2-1	CASSDGEQFF	TGTGCCAGCAGTGACGGTGAGCAGTTCTTC
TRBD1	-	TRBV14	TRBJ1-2	CASSPDRSYGYTF	TGTGCCAGCAGCCCGGACAGGAGTTATGGCTACACCTTC
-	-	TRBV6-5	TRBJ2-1	CASNPETRRLNEQFF	TGTGCCAGCAACCCAGAGACTAGACGGCTCAATGAGCAGTTCTTC
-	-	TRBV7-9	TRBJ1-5	CASSDRDQPQHF	TGTGCCAGCAGTGACCGGGATCAGCCCCAGCATTTT
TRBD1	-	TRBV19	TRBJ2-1	CASSVTGGFSYNEQFF	TGTGCCAGTAGTGTGACAGGGGGTTTCTCCTACAATGAGCAGTTCTTC
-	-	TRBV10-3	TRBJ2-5	CAISDSADIRGLQETQYF	TGTGCCATCAGTGATAGCGCTGATATCAGGGGACTACAAGAGACCCAGTACTTC
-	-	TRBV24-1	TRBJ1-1	CATSDLVGEAFF	TGTGCCACCAGTGATTTGGTCGGTGAAGCTTTCTTT
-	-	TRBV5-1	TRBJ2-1	CASSLSGRMDNEQFF	TGCGCCAGCAGCTTATCGGGGAGGATGGACAATGAGCAGTTCTTC
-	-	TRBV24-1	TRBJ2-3	CATSDFAGADTQYF	TGTGCCACCAGTGATTTTGCAGGGGCGGATACGCAGTATTTT
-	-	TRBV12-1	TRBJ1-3	CASSCGTETGNTIYF	TGTGCCAGCAGCTGCGGGACAGAGACTGGAAACACCATATATTTT
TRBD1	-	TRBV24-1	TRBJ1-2	CATSETGGSIYGYTF	TGTGCCACCAGTGAGACAGGGGGATCGATCTATGGCTACACCTTC
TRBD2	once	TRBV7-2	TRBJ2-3	CASSLHLAVSTDTQYF	TGTGCCAGCAGCTTGCATCTAGCGGTGAGCACAGATACGCAGTATTTT
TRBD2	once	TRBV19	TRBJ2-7	CASSHLPGTRGPSYEQYF	TGTGCCAGTAGTCACCTCCCCGGGACTAGGGGCCCGTCCTACGAGCAGTACTTC
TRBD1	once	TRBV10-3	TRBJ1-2	CAISGQGNGYTF	TGTGCCATCAGTGGACAGGGTAATGGCTACACCTTC
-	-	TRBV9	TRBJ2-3	CASSADRTSTDTQYF	TGTGCCAGCAGCGCCGACAGGACTAGCACAGATACGCAGTATTTT
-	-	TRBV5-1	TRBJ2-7	CASSGTTTSYEQYF	TGCGCCAGCAGCGGGACAACGACTTCCTACGAGCAGTACTTC
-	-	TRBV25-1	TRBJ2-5	CASSVSGWETQYF	TGTGCCAGCAGTGTTTCGGGGTGGGAGACCCAGTACTTC
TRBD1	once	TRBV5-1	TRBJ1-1	CASSTGQENTEAFF	TGCGCCAGCAGCACGGGACAGGAGAACACTGAAGCTTTCTTT
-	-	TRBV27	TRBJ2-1	CASSFGRGTNEQFF	TGTGCCAGCAGTTTCGGCAGGGGCACGAATGAGCAGTTCTTC
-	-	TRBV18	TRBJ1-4	CASSRLRSNEKLFF	TGTGCCAGCTCTCGACTTCGCAGTAATGAAAAACTGTTTTTT
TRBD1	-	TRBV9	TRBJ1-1	CASSVAGQAVITEAFF	TGTGCCAGCAGCGTAGCTGGACAGGCGGTAATCACTGAAGCTTTCTTT
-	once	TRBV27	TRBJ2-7	CASSKQSGSYEQYF	TGTGCCAGCAGTAAGCAATCTGGCTCCTACGAGCAGTACTTC
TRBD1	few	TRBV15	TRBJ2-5	CATSRSPRTGTGETQYF	TGTGCCACCAGCAGATCCCCGCGGACAGGGACAGGAGAGACCCAGTACTTC
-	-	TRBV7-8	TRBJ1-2	CASSQTGGGLGYTF	TGTGCCAGCAGCCAAACCGGCGGGGGGCTAGGCTACACCTTC
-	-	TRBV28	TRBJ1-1	CASSRIYTEAFF	TGTGCCAGCAGCCGTATATACACTGAAGCTTTCTTT
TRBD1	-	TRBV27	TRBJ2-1	CASSLSRQGPYNEQFF	TGTGCCAGCAGTTTATCCCGACAGGGGCCCTACAATGAGCAGTTCTTC
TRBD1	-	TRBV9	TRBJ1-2	CASSAGTGDAYGYTF	TGTGCCAGCAGCGCGGGGACAGGCGACGCTTATGGCTACACCTTC
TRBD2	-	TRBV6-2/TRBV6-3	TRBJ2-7	CASSYGLAQTYEQYF	TGTGCCAGCAGTTACGGACTAGCGCAGACCTACGAGCAGTACTTC
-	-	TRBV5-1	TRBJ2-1	CASSLAATNYNEQFF	TGCGCCAGCAGCTTGGCCGCGACTAACTACAATGAGCAGTTCTTC
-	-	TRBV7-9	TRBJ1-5	CASSPQFRQPNQPQHF	TGTGCCAGCAGCCCCCAATTTAGACAGCCGAATCAGCCCCAGCATTTT
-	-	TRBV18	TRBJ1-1	CASSPVPEAEAFF	TGTGCCAGCTCACCAGTCCCTGAGGCTGAAGCTTTCTTT
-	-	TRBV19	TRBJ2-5	CASSPDWSETQYF	TGTGCCAGTAGTCCGGACTGGTCGGAGACCCAGTACTTC
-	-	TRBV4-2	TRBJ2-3	CASSQEGRGTDTQYF	TGTGCCAGCAGCCAAGAAGGGCGGGGCACAGATACGCAGTATTTT
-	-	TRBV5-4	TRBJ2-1	CAVTQHPGNEQFF	TGTGCCGTCACCCAACACCCAGGGAATGAGCAGTTCTTC
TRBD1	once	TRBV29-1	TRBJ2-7	CSFDTGASYEQYF	TGCAGCTTCGACACAGGGGCCTCCTACGAGCAGTACTTC
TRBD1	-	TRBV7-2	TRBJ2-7	CASSLDRGPYEQYF	TGTGCCAGCAGCCTTGACAGGGGGCCCTACGAGCAGTACTTC